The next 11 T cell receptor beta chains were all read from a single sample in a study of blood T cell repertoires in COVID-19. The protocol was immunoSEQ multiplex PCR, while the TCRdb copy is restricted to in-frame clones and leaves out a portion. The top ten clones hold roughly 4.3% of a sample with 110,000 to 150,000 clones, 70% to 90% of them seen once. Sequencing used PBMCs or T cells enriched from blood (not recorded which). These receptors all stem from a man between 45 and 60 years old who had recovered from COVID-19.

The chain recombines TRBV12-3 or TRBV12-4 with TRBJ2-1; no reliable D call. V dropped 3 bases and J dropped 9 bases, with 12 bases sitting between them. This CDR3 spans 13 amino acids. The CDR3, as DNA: TGTGCCAGCAGTTTGTACGAGAATGTTGAGCAGTTCTTC. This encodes CASSLYENVEQFF.

This CDR3 is CASSSRGQGAEPQHF. The CDR3 DNA is TGTGCCAGCAGCTCCCGGGGACAGGGGGCTGAGCCCCAGCATTTT. The chain links TRBV9 to TRBJ1-5; 12 bases map to TRBD1. The V gene end was trimmed by 4 bases and the J gene end by 8 bases; junction bases not matched to a gene: 7. Germline assignment: CDR1 SGDLS and CDR2 YYNGEE. There are 15 residues in the CDR3.

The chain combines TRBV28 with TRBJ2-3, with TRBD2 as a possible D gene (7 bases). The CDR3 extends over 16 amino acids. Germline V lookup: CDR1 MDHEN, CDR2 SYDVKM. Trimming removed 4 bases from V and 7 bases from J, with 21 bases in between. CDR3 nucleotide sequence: TGTGCCAGCAGTTGGGTTAGGGGGGGCGGCTTAAATACGCAGTATTTT. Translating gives CASSWVRGGGLNTQYF.

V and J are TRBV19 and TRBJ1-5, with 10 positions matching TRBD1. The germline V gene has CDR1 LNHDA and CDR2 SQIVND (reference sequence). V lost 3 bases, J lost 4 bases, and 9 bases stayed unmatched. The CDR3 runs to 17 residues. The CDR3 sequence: CASSIWGGQGINQPQHF. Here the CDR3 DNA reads TGTGCCAGTAGTATTTGGGGGGGACAGGGGATTAATCAGCCCCAGCATTTT.

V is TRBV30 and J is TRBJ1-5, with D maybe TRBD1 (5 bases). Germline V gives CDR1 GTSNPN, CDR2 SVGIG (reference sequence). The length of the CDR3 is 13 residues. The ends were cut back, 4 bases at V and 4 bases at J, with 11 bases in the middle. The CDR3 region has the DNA TGTGCCTGGAATAGGGGAACTAATCAGCCCCAGCATTTT. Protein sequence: CAWNRGTNQPQHF.

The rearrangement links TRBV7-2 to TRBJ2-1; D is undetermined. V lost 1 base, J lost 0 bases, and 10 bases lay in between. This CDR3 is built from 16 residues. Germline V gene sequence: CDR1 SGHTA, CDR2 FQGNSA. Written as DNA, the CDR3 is TGTGCCAGCAGCTTAGTTCCAGAACACTCCTACAATGAGCAGTTCTTC. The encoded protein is CASSLVPEHSYNEQFF.

The CDR3, as DNA: TGTGCCAGCACAAAAGCGGGGGGGGACTACTATGGCTACACCTTC. Protein product: CASTKAGGDYYGYTF. The chain has TRBV27 and TRBJ1-2, with D tentatively TRBD1 (5 bases). The CDR3 length is 15 residues. The germline gives CDR1 MNHEY, CDR2 SMNVEV (reference sequence). V lost 7 bases and J lost 3, with 18 bases in between.

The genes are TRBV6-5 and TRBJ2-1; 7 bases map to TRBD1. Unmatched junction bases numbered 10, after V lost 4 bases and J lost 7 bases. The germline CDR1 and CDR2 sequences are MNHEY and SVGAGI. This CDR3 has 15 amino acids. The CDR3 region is CASSFLRGQTNEQFF. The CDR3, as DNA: TGTGCCAGCAGTTTCTTGAGGGGACAGACAAATGAGCAGTTCTTC.

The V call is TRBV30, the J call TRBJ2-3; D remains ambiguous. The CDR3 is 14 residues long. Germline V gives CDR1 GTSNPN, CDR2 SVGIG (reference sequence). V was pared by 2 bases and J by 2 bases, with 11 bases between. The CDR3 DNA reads TGTGCCTGGAGTAGAGGCCAAATCACAGATACGCAGTATTTT. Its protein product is CAWSRGQITDTQYF.

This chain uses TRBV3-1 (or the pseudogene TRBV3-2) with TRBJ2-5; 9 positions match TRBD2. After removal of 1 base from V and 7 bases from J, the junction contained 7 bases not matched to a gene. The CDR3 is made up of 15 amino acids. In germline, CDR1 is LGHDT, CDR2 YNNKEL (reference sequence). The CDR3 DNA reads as TGTGCCAGCAGCCAAGGGCTAGCGGGGAGAGGGACCCAGTACTTC. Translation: CASSQGLAGRGTQYF.

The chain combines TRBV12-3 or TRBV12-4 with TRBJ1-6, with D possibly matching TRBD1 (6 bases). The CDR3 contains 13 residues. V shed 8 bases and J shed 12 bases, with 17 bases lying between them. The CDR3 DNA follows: TGTGCCAGCGGAGAGGGGGTGCGCCGACCCCTCCACTTT. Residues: CASGEGVRRPLHF.